The 7 T cell receptor beta chains below come from one sample, sequenced in a study of T cells expressing NK-cell markers. TCRdb reanalyzed the 5' RACE reads and collapses them to one entry per CDR3 protein, without DNA. The data show a few hundred thousand distinct CDR3 sequences, and the top ten clones hold roughly 5.4%. Sequencing input: blood T cells: a sorted CD56 or NKG2C T cell subset, CD4+ or CD8+ T cells, or bulk PBMC T cells (not recorded which). These receptor sequences come from a man aged 18 to 70 in good health.

This chain's CDR3 is CASRTGGRQGTSEKLFF. The chain combines TRBV11-3 with TRBJ1-4; TCRdb names TRBD1, which stays unverified in the absence of DNA. Germline CDR1 SGHNT, CDR2 YENEEA. The CDR3 extends over 17 amino acids.

The chain has TRBV20-1 and TRBJ2-5; there is no DNA to check the TCRdb D call of TRBD1. The CDR3 spans 13 residues. Germline V CDR1 and CDR2: DFQATT, SNEGSKA (reference sequence). CDR3 sequence: CSASRGWEETQYF.

V is TRBV9 and J is TRBJ1-1; TCRdb's D call of TRBD1 is untestable without DNA. Germline CDR1 reads SGDLS; CDR2 reads YYNGEE. The CDR3 totals 13 residues. The CDR3 reads CASSVQGSTEAFF. Full variable domain (rest looked up from reference TRBV9 and TRBJ1-1): DSGVTQTPKHLITATGQRVTLRCSPRSGDLSVYWYQQSLDQGLQFLIQYYNGEERAKGNILERFSAQQFPDLHSELNLSSLELGDSALYFCASSVQGSTEAFFGQGTRLTVV.

The chain carries TRBV13 and TRBJ2-3; no DNA is available, so the TRBD2 call from TCRdb remains unchecked. This CDR3 comprises 18 residues. Germline CDR1 and CDR2: PRHDT and FYEKMQ (reference sequence). The CDR3 is CASSFTRFHSSSTDTQYF. Variable domain in full (rest from reference TRBV13 and TRBJ2-3): AAGVIQSPRHLIKEKRETATLKCYPIPRHDTVYWYQQGPGQDPQFLISFYEKMQSDKGSIPDRFSAQQFSDYHSELNMSSLELGDSALYFCASSFTRFHSSSTDTQYFGPGTRLTVL.

V and J are TRBV10-3 and TRBJ1-2. The germline CDR1 and CDR2 sequences are ENHRY and SYGVKD. The CDR3 contains 13 residues. CDR3 sequence reads: CAISVEELYGYTF.

This sequence joins TRBV28 and TRBJ2-3; no DNA is available, so the TRBD1 call from TCRdb remains unchecked. The CDR3 is 13 residues long. Germline V gene data show CDR1 as MDHEN and CDR2 as SYDVKM. CDR3 sequence: CAVDRGGTDTQYF.

V and J are TRBV6-5 and TRBJ2-2; the TCRdb call, TRBD1, lacks DNA for checking. CDR3 length: 17 residues. The germline CDR1 and CDR2 sequences are MNHEY and SVGAGI. The CDR3: CASSYLTSTGNTGELFF.